This TCR beta chain was observed in a study of blood T cell repertoires in COVID-19. Study at large: Sites in the United States, Italy and Spain provided acute and convalescent COVID-19 samples. In each case, the material was cDNA or gDNA derived from T cells, B-cell-depleted T cells, or PBMCs.

The length of the CDR3 is 14 residues. The germline V gene has CDR1 KGHSH and CDR2 LQKENI. V was trimmed by 3 bases and J by 7 bases, leaving 15 bases between them. This clone was seen only once. Original data processing: Estimation of nucleated cell counts was performed using reference gene primer amplification. Sequenced by immunoSEQ multiplex PCR; TCRdb stores in-frame clones only, minus some. V and J calls and clone size are given by that table; D and trimming were obtained from the DNA. The sample contains roughly 140,000 clones, roughly 80% of which appear only once. The TCR comes from a man in his sixties or seventies who had recovered from COVID-19. Material for sequencing was peripheral blood. This chain links TRBV18 with TRBJ2-5; tentative D call: TRBD2 (6 bases). The CDR3 here is CASSPGLGIVTQYF. The CDR3 coding sequence is TGTGCCAGCTCACCGGGACTTGGGATCGTGACCCAGTACTTC.